This T cell receptor (beta chain) was retrieved from a study of T cell responses to AZD1222 COVID-19 vaccine. General study results and limits: Vaccination with two AZD1222 doses was followed by a rise in Spike-specific TCR breadth and depth. Just a handful of AZD1222 recipients were seropositive at baseline. Researchers took repertoire samples only after the peak T cell response had come.

As concerns this clone: Its specificity is not known.

Profiling relied on immunoSEQ multiplex PCR, and the TCRdb table lists in-frame clones only, not all of them. The data show about 120,000 clones, approximately 87% seen once. The CDR3 consists of 14 residues. V was trimmed by 0 bases and J by 9 bases, leaving 15 bases between them. The V gene's germline CDR1 is SGHRS and CDR2 YFSETQ. The chain couples TRBV5-1 to TRBJ1-1, with TRBD1 as a possible D gene (5 bases). The sequence was collected from an adult in good health. The starting material was peripheral blood, obtained on day 0 of AZD1222 vaccination. CDR3 nucleotide sequence: TGCGCCAGCAGCTTGGAAGGGTGGCAGGGAAAAGCTTTCTTT. Its protein is CASSLEGWQGKAFF.